The TCR beta chain described here comes from a study of CD8+ T cells in alopecia areata. Once RNA had been extracted, it was reverse transcribed into cDNA to act as the sequencing template. Method: immunoSEQ multiplex PCR; TCRdb's copy keeps in-frame clones and lacks some. Of hundreds of thousands of clones in the sample, under 70% were seen once. Regarding this clone: The identical CDR3 is also encoded by other nucleotide sequences in the sample.

Treatment specified: oral pan-JAK inhibitor, 5-10 mg twice daily. This clonotype was obtained from a human donor with alopecia areata. The material sequenced was CD4+ T cells sorted from blood, taken around week 42, from a patient treated with tofacitinib.

The CDR3 is CAIRDSYNSPLHF. As DNA, the CDR3 is TGTGCCATCAGGGACTCCTATAATTCACCCCTCCACTTT. This chain uses TRBV10-3 with TRBJ1-6; D not resolved. The CDR3 has 13 residues. V was cut by 6 bases and J by 0 bases, with 3 bases left in between. The germline CDR1 and CDR2 sequences are ENHRY and SYGVKD.